The 8 T cell receptor beta chains reported below all come from one sample, sequenced in a study of OX40 agonist ivuxolimab in advanced cancers. Here immunoSEQ multiplex PCR was the method, and the copy in TCRdb shows in-frame clones only, minus some. Seen here are under 25,000 clones, about nine tenths observed once, and the top ten hold about 14%. The sample consisted of CD4+ or CD8+ T cells sorted from blood, taken in a trial of the OX40 agonist ivuxolimab. Source of these receptors: an adult with an advanced solid tumor such as melanoma, head and neck, liver or kidney cancer.

The rearrangement links TRBV7-8 to TRBJ2-5; D tentatively fits TRBD1 or TRBD2 (5 bases each). Trimming pared 0 bases from V and 6 bases from J, leaving 8 bases between. The CDR3 extends over 13 amino acids. Germline V gene lookup returns CDR1 SGHVS and CDR2 FQNEAQ. CDR3 nucleotides: TGTGCCAGCAGCTTAGCGGGGGTCAAGACCCAGTACTTC. Translated: CASSLAGVKTQYF.

This clone is judged medium-sized. V is TRBV27 and J is TRBJ2-7; 8 bases are shared with TRBD2. Germline V gene sequence: CDR1 MNHEY, CDR2 SMNVEV (reference sequence). V trimming: 0 bases; J trimming: 6 bases; junction bases outside the gene matches: 7. This CDR3 spans 15 amino acids. This chain's CDR3 is CASSLSGLGSGEQYF. The CDR3 DNA reads as TGTGCCAGCAGTTTATCGGGACTAGGCTCGGGCGAGCAGTACTTC.

The chain employs TRBV5-5 and TRBJ2-2; possibly TRBD2 for D (6 bases). Trimming removed 2 bases at V and 5 bases at J, with 7 bases between. CDR3 length equals 13 residues. The germline V gene has CDR1 SGHKS and CDR2 YYEKEE (reference sequence). The CDR3 nucleotides are TGTGCCAGCAGCTTCGGGACTACCGGGGAGCTGTTTTTT. The encoded protein is CASSFGTTGELFF. Together with reference TRBV5-5 and TRBJ2-2, the CDR3 gives the full variable domain: DAGVTQSPTHLIKTRGQQVTLRCSPISGHKSVSWYQQVLGQGPQFIFQYYEKEERGRGNFPDRFSARQFPNYSSELNVNALLLGDSALYLCASSFGTTGELFFGEGSRLTVL.

The J gene is TRBJ1-1, the V gene TRBV2, with D unclear. Germline loops: CDR1 SNHLY, CDR2 FYNNEI. Trimming shortened V by 3 bases and J by 1 base, and 9 bases separated the two germline ends. The CDR3 runs to 14 residues. For the CDR3, the DNA is TGTGCCAGCAGTGAGAGTCAATCGAACACTGAAGCTTTCTTT. Translation gives CASSESQSNTEAFF.

A few counts support this clone. This sequence joins TRBV30 and TRBJ2-3; no clear D gene. Per germline, CDR1 GTSNPN and CDR2 SVGIG (reference sequence). The CDR3 runs to 12 residues. V dropped 3 bases and J dropped 3 bases, with 7 bases sitting between them. The CDR3 nucleotides read TGTGCCTGGAGCCCCTTAACAGATACGCAGTATTTT. This encodes CAWSPLTDTQYF.

The chain recombines TRBV19 with TRBJ1-5; D gene ambiguous. The germline V gene encodes CDR1 LNHDA and CDR2 SQIVND (reference sequence). The CDR3 is made up of 13 amino acids. V shed 3 bases and J shed 4 bases, with 7 bases lying between them. The CDR3 DNA follows: TGTGCCAGTAGTATTCAGTATAATCAGCCCCAGCATTTT. Translating gives CASSIQYNQPQHF.

The J gene is TRBJ2-3, the V gene TRBV5-6; 10 bases fit TRBD2. This CDR3 is built from 16 residues. Per germline, CDR1 SGHDT and CDR2 YYEEEE. V shed 4 bases and J 1 base; nucleotides not matched to a gene: 6. The CDR3 DNA follows: TGTGCCAGCAGCCTGATAGCGGGAGGACGCACAGATACGCAGTATTTT. This sequence encodes CASSLIAGGRTDTQYF.

This chain links TRBV6-1 with TRBJ1-6; D is uncertain. In germline, CDR1 is MNHNS, CDR2 SASEGT. V was cut by 4 bases and J by 11 bases, with 9 bases left in between. The CDR3 is made up of 12 amino acids. The CDR3 DNA reads TGTGCCAGCAGTGTAGGTGGGACACCCCTCCACTTT. This sequence encodes CASSVGGTPLHF.